This T cell receptor (beta chain) was observed in a study of blood T cells in healthy people across ages. V lost 4 bases, J lost 9 bases, and 9 bases stayed unmatched. Germline values: CDR1 SGHNT, CDR2 YENEEA. The CDR3 has 14 residues. Combining a sample-barcoded 5' primer with a J-beta primer mix, a second PCR ran for about 7 to 11 cycles. TCRdb passed the 5' RACE reads through MiXCR, listing each CDR3 protein once. The sample carries approximately 810,000 distinct CDR3 sequences, under 30% recorded once. Only a few counts were recorded for this clonotype. Sequencing was carried out using blood. This chain connects TRBV11-3 to TRBJ2-5; 9 bases map to TRBD1. The receptor was derived from a woman over 75 in good health. CDR3: CASSSGQGRAAQYF. In DNA, the CDR3 is TGTGCCAGCAGCTCCGGACAGGGGAGAGCAGCCCAGTACTTC.